This entry lists 28 T cell receptor beta chains sequenced from one sample in a study of blood T cell repertoires in COVID-19. TCRdb keeps only in-frame clones here, not all; method: immunoSEQ multiplex PCR. This table holds over 100,000 clones, over 80% found once. Sequenced sample: peripheral blood. These receptors were collected from a human donor in a cohort sampled during active COVID-19.

The chain is built from TRBV6-1 and TRBJ2-7; no firm D call. The CDR3 has 15 residues. V shed 2 bases and J shed 1 base, with 12 bases lying between them. Germline V gene data show CDR1 as MNHNS and CDR2 as SASEGT. CDR3 sequence: CASSESDVASYEQYF. CDR3 sequence (DNA): TGTGCCAGCAGTGAAAGCGACGTTGCTTCCTACGAGCAGTACTTC.

This clone has a single count. The chain recombines TRBV9 with TRBJ2-7; possibly TRBD2 for D (5 bases). Germline-derived CDR1 and CDR2 are SGDLS and YYNGEE. Trimming took 0 bases from V and 6 from J, leaving 13 bases between them. The CDR3 spans 14 residues. The CDR3 nucleotides read TGTGCCAGCAGCGTAGGTCTGGAGAGGGTCGAGCAGTACTTC. Translation gives CASSVGLERVEQYF.

The chain joins TRBV5-8 to TRBJ1-2; no firm D call. CDR1 is SGHTS, CDR2 YDEGEE, per germline. The V end lost 5 bases, the J end lost 0 bases, and 8 bases lay between the germline ends. CDR3 length equals 13 residues. Here the CDR3 reads CASSTVANYGYTF. The CDR3 DNA reads TGTGCCAGCAGTACAGTAGCTAACTATGGCTACACCTTC.

The chain recombines TRBV6-1 with TRBJ2-1; D gene unclear. CDR1 and CDR2 from the germline V gene are MNHNS and SASEGT. V lost 2 bases and J 9 bases, leaving 11 bases between the germline ends. This CDR3 is 13 amino acids long. DNA of the CDR3: TGTGCCAGCAGTGAACGGGTAGAGCTTGAGCAGTTCTTC. Protein: CASSERVELEQFF.

This clone has more than one count but fewer than ten. The chain uses TRBV14 and TRBJ2-3, with 11 nucleotides matching TRBD2. With 4 bases clipped from V and 2 bases from J, the junction kept 5 bases outside the gene matches. CDR3 length: 16 residues. Germline loops: CDR1 SGHDN, CDR2 FVKESK. CDR3 coding DNA: TGTGCCAGCAGCCCCTTAGCGGGAGGGGCCACAGATACGCAGTATTTT. Encoded protein: CASSPLAGGATDTQYF.

This chain uses TRBV6-5 with TRBJ1-4; no clear D gene. Trimming removed 6 bases from V and 10 bases from J, with 18 bases in between. Germline CDR1 is MNHEY and CDR2 is SVGAGI. The CDR3 runs to 14 residues. The chain's CDR3 is CASSSLPWQTKLFF. CDR3 coding DNA: TGTGCCAGCAGCTCCCTCCCGTGGCAAACAAAACTGTTTTTT.

The CDR3 DNA follows: TGTGCCAGCAGTTCCCGGACTAGCGGGGGGGACGGGACGCAGTATTTT. Translating it yields CASSSRTSGGDGTQYF. J is TRBJ2-3 and V is TRBV2; 15 bases align to TRBD2. J was trimmed by 9 bases and V by 5 bases; bases with no gene match: 9. Germline assignment: CDR1 SNHLY and CDR2 FYNNEI. The CDR3 runs 16 residues.

This clone appeared a single time. The chain carries TRBV3-1 (or the pseudogene TRBV3-2) and TRBJ2-3; D remains ambiguous. The CDR3 covers 12 residues. Germline V CDR1 and CDR2: LGHDT, YNNKEL (reference sequence). The germline V and J ends were trimmed by 4 bases and 3 bases, with 5 bases remaining between them. CDR3 loop: CASSPQTDTQYF. The CDR3 nucleotides read TGTGCCAGCAGCCCGCAGACAGATACGCAGTATTTT.

The chain carries TRBV28 and TRBJ1-6; TRBD1 is a possible D gene (5 bases). Trimming took off 5 bases at V and 9 bases at J, with 11 bases between the two ends. This CDR3 region has 13 residues. Per the germline V gene, CDR1 is MDHEN and CDR2 is SYDVKM. CDR3 residues: CASSKGLASPLHF. CDR3 in DNA: TGTGCCAGCAGTAAGGGACTCGCTTCACCCCTCCACTTT.

J is TRBJ2-5 and V is TRBV4-2, with 11 bases identical to TRBD2. Per germline, CDR1 LGHNA and CDR2 YNFKEQ. The CDR3 totals 15 residues. J gave up 2 bases and V 4 bases, and 3 bases lay outside the gene matches. The CDR3 here is CASSPPSGRQETQYF. The DNA for the CDR3 is TGTGCCAGCAGCCCTCCTAGCGGGAGGCAAGAGACCCAGTACTTC.

About this clone: One end of the junction varies from germline; a read error may be responsible. V is TRBV28 and J is TRBJ1-2; D is undetermined. Looked up from germline, CDR1 is MDHEN and CDR2 is SYDVKM. The CDR3 runs 10 residues. The CDR3 coding sequence is TGTGCCAGCAGTTTTGTTACAGCGGACTTC. As protein: CASSFVTADF.

The chain recombines TRBV28 with TRBJ2-7, with D possibly being TRBD2 (5 bases). The CDR3 has 14 residues. The germline V gene encodes CDR1 MDHEN and CDR2 SYDVKM. V lost 2 bases and J 0 bases, leaving 8 bases between the germline ends. CDR3 nucleotides: TGTGCCAGCAGTTTAGAGGGCATCTCCTACGAGCAGTACTTC. This translates into CASSLEGISYEQYF.

This chain links TRBV5-4 with TRBJ2-3; 10 nucleotides align to TRBD1. V shed 6 bases, J shed 6 bases, and the junction held 7 bases outside the gene matches. This CDR3 region has 14 residues. Per germline, CDR1 SGHNT and CDR2 YYREEE (reference sequence). CDR3 loop: CASTTTGGWDTQYF. As DNA, the CDR3 is TGTGCCAGCACGACGACAGGGGGCTGGGATACGCAGTATTTT.

To note about this clone: The junction does not match germline at one end; this may be a read error. V and J are TRBV7-9 and TRBJ2-1, with TRBD2 as a possible D gene (6 bases). This CDR3 spans 16 amino acids. Per germline, CDR1 SEHNR and CDR2 FQNEAQ (reference sequence). In nucleotides, the CDR3 is TGTGCCAGCAGCTCGAACCGGGACTCGATTTACAATGAGCAGCTCTTC. Translated: CASSSNRDSIYNEQLF.

This clone has more than one count but fewer than ten. This chain uses TRBV10-2 with TRBJ2-2, with D perhaps TRBD2 (5 bases). The ends were cut back, 9 bases at V and 10 bases at J, with 12 bases in the middle. The length of the CDR3 is 11 residues. Germline V gene data show CDR1 as WSHSY and CDR2 as SAAADI. Here the CDR3 reads CARERYVELFF. CDR3 bases: TGCGCCAGAGAGCGGTATGTGGAGCTGTTTTTT.

This clone has just a few counts. V and J are TRBV24-1 and TRBJ1-5, with D perhaps TRBD1 (5 bases). CDR1 and CDR2 (germline): KGHDR, SFDVKD. This CDR3 spans 19 amino acids. The ends were cut back, 5 bases at V and 1 base at J, with 23 bases in the middle. The CDR3 region has the DNA TGTGCCACCAGTGCAGGGCAGGATGGTGTGTCAGCGAGCAATCAGCCCCAGCATTTT. Its translation is CATSAGQDGVSASNQPQHF.

The chain recombines TRBV5-1 with TRBJ1-5, with D tentatively TRBD1 (5 bases). The V end was cut by 0 bases, the J end by 2 bases, with 15 bases between. The germline V gene encodes CDR1 SGHRS and CDR2 YFSETQ. The CDR3 contains 17 residues. The DNA for the CDR3 is TGCGCCAGCAGCTTGGGCCCTCAGGGCTTAGGCAATCAGCCCCAGCATTTT. Translated, it gives CASSLGPQGLGNQPQHF. The full variable domain, its missing parts supplied by reference TRBV5-1 and TRBJ1-5, is KAGVTQTPRYLIKTRGQQVTLSCSPISGHRSVSWYQQTPGQGLQFLFEYFSETQRNKGNFPGRFSGRQFSNSRSEMNVSTLELGDSALYLCASSLGPQGLGNQPQHFGDGTRLSIL.

This clone was detected only a few times. This chain joins TRBV6-4 and TRBJ2-1; TRBD1 is a possible D gene (6 bases). Germline V CDR1 and CDR2: MRHNA, SNTAGT. The CDR3 loop spans 15 amino acids. The V and J ends lost 3 bases and 5 bases respectively, with 14 bases between them. As DNA, the CDR3 is TGTGCCAGCAGTGAGGGGCTAGGGGGTGACAATGAGCAGTTCTTC. As protein: CASSEGLGGDNEQFF.

The V and J genes are TRBV12-3 or TRBV12-4 and TRBJ2-7, with a tentative D call TRBD2 (5 bases). The CDR3 consists of 12 residues. V lost 5 bases to trimming and J lost 3 bases, with 8 bases between them. CDR3 loop: CASSRAGYEQYF. As DNA, the CDR3 is TGTGCCAGCAGTCGGGCGGGCTACGAGCAGTACTTC.

The chain couples TRBV18 to TRBJ1-4; D unresolved. Germline values: CDR1 KGHSH, CDR2 LQKENI. The CDR3 has 16 residues. Trimming took off 3 bases at V and 0 bases at J, with 11 bases between the two ends. DNA for the CDR3: TGTGCCAGCTCACCTCAATTCGGAGCAACTAATGAAAAACTGTTTTTT. Translation: CASSPQFGATNEKLFF.

The gene calls are TRBV5-1 and TRBJ2-3; TRBD1 might be the D (6 bases). Germline-derived CDR1 and CDR2 are SGHRS and YFSETQ. With 3 bases removed from V and 4 bases from J, the gap between germline ends came to 18 bases. This CDR3 has 16 residues. The CDR3 sequence: CASSSQTGRPSDTQYF. For the CDR3, the DNA is TGCGCCAGCAGCTCCCAGACAGGACGCCCTTCAGATACGCAGTATTTT.

This chain uses TRBV18 with TRBJ2-3, with 7 positions matching TRBD2. The CDR3 is made up of 15 amino acids. The germline V gene has CDR1 KGHSH and CDR2 LQKENI. V shed 1 base and J 0 bases; nucleotides not matched to a gene: 1. CDR3 residues: CASSPQAGSTDTQYF. CDR3 in DNA: TGTGCCAGCTCACCACAAGCGGGGAGCACAGATACGCAGTATTTT.

In its sample, this clone was seen once. The chain combines TRBV7-2 with TRBJ2-7; 13 nucleotides line up with TRBD2. In germline, CDR1 is SGHTA, CDR2 FQGNSA. CDR3 length: 15 amino acids. After removal of 3 bases from V and 7 bases from J, the junction contained 6 bases not matched to a gene. The chain's CDR3 is CASSLGTSGAREQYF. CDR3 sequence (DNA): TGTGCCAGCAGCTTGGGGACTAGCGGGGCAAGGGAGCAGTACTTC.

V gene TRBV7-6 combines with J gene TRBJ2-1, with 12 bases fitting TRBD2. V shed 5 bases and J 1 base; nucleotides not matched to a gene: 3. Looked up from germline, CDR1 is SGHVS and CDR2 is FNYEAQ. The CDR3 extends over 16 amino acids. In DNA form, the CDR3 reads TGTGCCAGCAGCGGGGGACTAGCGGGTTCCTACAATGAGCAGTTCTTC. Translation: CASSGGLAGSYNEQFF.

CDR3 region: CASTPGSSQHTDTQYF. The CDR3 DNA reads as TGTGCCAGCACCCCGGGTTCTAGCCAACACACAGATACGCAGTATTTT. The chain joins TRBV3-1 (or the pseudogene TRBV3-2) to TRBJ2-3, with D possibly TRBD2 on 5 matching bases. This CDR3 is built from 16 residues. V lost 7 bases to trimming and J lost 2 bases, with 19 bases between them. Germline V gene data show CDR1 as LGHDT and CDR2 as YNNKEL (reference sequence).

This clone was found a few times. CDR3 bases: TGTGCCAGCAGGAAAACGACAGCAACTAATGAAAAACTGTTTTTT. Protein product: CASRKTTATNEKLFF. The chain links TRBV7-2 to TRBJ1-4, with D possibly TRBD1 on 5 matching bases. Trimming shortened V by 6 bases and J by 0 bases, and 11 bases separated the two germline ends. From germline, CDR1 is SGHTA and CDR2 FQGNSA. The CDR3 is made up of 15 amino acids.

This chain links TRBV28 with TRBJ1-5; TRBD1 agrees at 8 bases. The CDR3 runs to 15 residues. V was pared by 5 bases and J by 1 base, with 4 bases of the junction left unmatched. Germline CDR1 is MDHEN and CDR2 is SYDVKM. The CDR3 DNA follows: TGTGCCAGCAGTACCCGGACAGGGAGCAATCAGCCCCAGCATTTT. Translated: CASSTRTGSNQPQHF.

The chain has TRBV14 and TRBJ2-7; TRBD2 matches 7 bases. The ends lost 4 bases at V and 2 bases at J; junction bases unmatched: 8. Germline values: CDR1 SGHDN, CDR2 FVKESK. The CDR3 has 15 amino acids. CDR3 DNA: TGTGCCAGCAGCCCCCGCTACGGGAGGACCTACGAGCAGTACTTC. Translating gives CASSPRYGRTYEQYF.